The 31 T cell receptor beta chains reported below all come from one sample, sequenced in a study of human T cells and chemical hapten exposure. Each CDR3 protein gets one entry after TCRdb re-called the 5' RACE reads with MiXCR. The repertoire holds 130,000 or so distinct CDR3 sequences, with about 4% as singletons. From whole blood left unfractionated, total RNA was extracted. These receptors were collected from a female donor in good health.

A note on this clonotype: A much larger clone is a single base away; this may be a read error. J is TRBJ2-2 and V is TRBV29-1, with 7 bases that match TRBD2. Germline V gene data show CDR1 as SQVTM and CDR2 as ANQGSEA. The CDR3 extends over 13 amino acids. The CDR3 is CSGSGDLAGDLFF. The CDR3, as DNA: TGCAGCGGGAGCGGGGATCTCGCCGGGGATCTGTTTTTT.

This clonotype showed up many times. The V call is TRBV12-3 or TRBV12-4, the J call TRBJ1-5; D ambiguous. V gave up 7 bases and J gave up 6 bases, with 10 bases separating them. The CDR3 contains 12 residues. CDR3 amino acids: CASTRIGQPQHF. DNA for the CDR3: TGTGCCAGCACCCGCATTGGTCAGCCCCAGCATTTT.

This clonotype was seen many times. V usage is TRBV20-1 and J usage is TRBJ2-2, with D tentatively TRBD2 (5 bases). Trimming cost V 0 bases and J 4 bases, with 12 bases left between them. The CDR3 is 15 amino acids. CDR1 and CDR2 from the germline V gene are DFQATT and SNEGSKA (reference sequence). The CDR3 bases are TGCAGTGCTAGAGATAGCGTCGGGTTCACCGGGGAGCTGTTTTTT. This translates into CSARDSVGFTGELFF.

This clonotype was recorded many times. The rearrangement joins TRBV6-6 to TRBJ2-1; no clear D. This CDR3 has 11 residues. V was cut by 8 bases and J by 12 bases, with 14 bases left in between. Germline V gene sequence: CDR1 MNHNY, CDR2 SVGAGI (reference sequence). For the CDR3, the DNA is TGTGCCAGCGGGGTCGGTGGGTGGCAGTTCTTC. This codes for CASGVGGWQFF.

There are many counts of this clonotype. The V call is TRBV5-1, the J call TRBJ2-5; no definite D call. This CDR3 contains 14 residues. V shed 1 base and J shed 4 bases, with 11 bases lying between them. Germline CDR1 and CDR2: SGHRS and YFSETQ. CDR3: CASSLRAERETQYF. CDR3 nucleotides: TGCGCCAGCAGCTTGCGGGCGGAGAGAGAGACCCAGTACTTC.

This clonotype was counted only a few times. The rearrangement joins TRBV9 to TRBJ1-2; no firm D call. V lost 4 bases to trimming and J lost 4 bases, with 14 bases between them. From germline, CDR1 is SGDLS and CDR2 YYNGEE. The CDR3 sequence is 14 residues long. The CDR3 DNA sequence: TGTGCCAGCAGCTCTAGTGTGGGATCCTATGGCTACACCTTC. Its translation is CASSSSVGSYGYTF.

In this sample, this clonotype turned up many times. The chain combines TRBV2 with TRBJ1-2; no clear D gene. V lost 7 bases and J 8 bases, leaving 17 bases between the germline ends. The CDR3 is 13 amino acids. Germline values: CDR1 SNHLY, CDR2 FYNNEI. The CDR3 here is CASTGWAASGYTF. CDR3 bases: TGTGCCAGCACGGGCTGGGCCGCATCAGGCTACACCTTC.

This clonotype was seen at least ten times. V gene TRBV5-1 combines with J gene TRBJ2-1; D unclear. V lost 0 bases to trimming and J lost 4 bases, with 5 bases between them. In germline, CDR1 is SGHRS, CDR2 YFSETQ. The CDR3 has 13 residues. The CDR3 reads CASSLDGYNEQFF. CDR3 DNA: TGCGCCAGCAGCTTGGACGGGTACAATGAGCAGTTCTTC.

This clonotype was observed many times. The chain uses TRBV10-3 and TRBJ1-6; 7 bases agree with TRBD1. This CDR3 is 16 amino acids long. V gave up 5 bases and J gave up 3 bases; unmatched junction bases: 7. Germline V CDR1 and CDR2: ENHRY, SYGVKD. CDR3 residues: CAISSQTGVYNSPLHF. The CDR3 DNA is TGTGCCATCAGTTCTCAAACAGGGGTCTATAATTCACCCCTCCACTTT.

At least ten counts were recorded for this clonotype. The CDR3 coding sequence is TGCAGTGCTAGAGATTTCGGCAGGATCTATGGCTACACCTTC. It yields the protein CSARDFGRIYGYTF. The chain recombines TRBV20-1 with TRBJ1-2; D is ambiguous. Germline CDR1 and CDR2: DFQATT and SNEGSKA (reference sequence). V was trimmed by 0 bases and J by 4 bases, leaving 12 bases between them. The CDR3 covers 14 residues.

The chain couples TRBV12-3 or TRBV12-4 to TRBJ1-1; weak D call: TRBD1 (5 bases). There are 15 residues in the CDR3. V dropped 3 bases and J dropped 1 base, with 12 bases sitting between them. The CDR3 sequence is CASSFVPGRNTEAFF. Here the CDR3 DNA reads TGTGCCAGCAGTTTTGTTCCAGGGAGGAACACTGAAGCTTTCTTT.

This clonotype has a count of ten or more. The chain employs TRBV9 and TRBJ2-7; 7 bases map to TRBD2. The germline V gene encodes CDR1 SGDLS and CDR2 YYNGEE. The CDR3 is 12 amino acids. Germline trimming cut 3 bases from V and 6 bases from J; bases unmatched to any gene: 3. The CDR3 loop reads CASSGREGEQYF. CDR3 nucleotides: TGTGCCAGCAGCGGTAGGGAGGGCGAGCAGTACTTC.

This clonotype was detected ten times or more. The chain couples TRBV11-2 to TRBJ2-2, with 7 bases lining up with TRBD2. V lost 0 bases and J lost 2; bases outside the gene matches: 3. The CDR3 is made up of 16 amino acids. CDR1 and CDR2 from the germline V gene are SGHAT and FQNNGV. In DNA, the CDR3 is TGTGCCAGCAGCTTAGATTGGGGGGGTAACACCGGGGAGCTGTTTTTT. Translation gives CASSLDWGGNTGELFF.

Many counts were recorded for this clonotype. The V gene is TRBV3-1, the J gene TRBJ2-7; 9 positions match TRBD1. With V trimmed by 1 base and J by 10 bases, 8 bases remained unmatched. The germline V gene encodes CDR1 LGHDT and CDR2 YNNKEL (reference sequence). This CDR3 contains 14 residues. The CDR3 here is CASSQVPGTGIQYF. The DNA for the CDR3 is TGTGCCAGCAGCCAAGTTCCCGGGACAGGGATACAGTACTTC.

This clonotype was seen repeatedly, ten times or more. V is TRBV6-4 and J is TRBJ2-3; the D gene is possibly TRBD2 (5 bases). The length of the CDR3 is 13 residues. Germline loops: CDR1 MRHNA, CDR2 SNTAGT. The germline V and J ends were trimmed by 4 bases and 2 bases, with 7 bases remaining between them. The CDR3 DNA reads as TGTGCCAGCAGTGGCGGGCCCACAGATACGCAGTATTTT. It codes for CASSGGPTDTQYF.

This clonotype was observed many times. The chain links TRBV5-1 to TRBJ2-1; perhaps TRBD1 as D (6 bases). The V gene's germline CDR1 is SGHRS and CDR2 YFSETQ. V lost 2 bases and J 4 bases, leaving 10 bases between the germline ends. This CDR3 has 14 residues. The CDR3 DNA is TGCGCCAGCAGCTTAGACAGGCGGTACAATGAGCAGTTCTTC. Its translation is CASSLDRRYNEQFF. Using reference TRBV5-1 and TRBJ2-1 for the parts outside the CDR3, the full variable domain is KAGVTQTPRYLIKTRGQQVTLSCSPISGHRSVSWYQQTPGQGLQFLFEYFSETQRNKGNFPGRFSGRQFSNSRSEMNVSTLELGDSALYLCASSLDRRYNEQFFGPGTRLTVL.

This clonotype was counted between two and nine times. A much larger clone lies a single base off, so this may be a read error. V gene TRBV28 combines with J gene TRBJ2-1, with D perhaps matching TRBD2 (6 bases). The V and J ends lost 2 bases and 7 bases respectively, with 12 bases between them. Germline V gene data show CDR1 as MDHEN and CDR2 as SYDVKM. The CDR3 covers 14 residues. The CDR3 DNA reads as TGTGCCAGCAGTTTAGTGGGCCGGGGGAATGAGCAGTTCTTC. This gives the protein CASSLVGRGNEQFF.

This clonotype was detected ten times or more. The V and J genes are TRBV28 and TRBJ1-2; D might be TRBD1 (5 bases). CDR1 is MDHEN and CDR2 is SYDVKM in the germline V gene. V was clipped by 5 bases and J by 1 base, with 20 bases between them. The CDR3 runs 17 residues. Written as DNA, the CDR3 is TGTGCCAGCAGTATGCCGCCAAGGGGAGGGGATAACTATGGCTACACCTTC. As protein: CASSMPPRGGDNYGYTF.

This clonotype occurred a few times. This chain joins TRBV7-9 and TRBJ1-1, with D tentatively TRBD1 (6 bases). V was trimmed by 6 bases and J by 3 bases, leaving 17 bases between them. The germline V gene has CDR1 SEHNR and CDR2 FQNEAQ (reference sequence). The CDR3 contains 15 residues. The CDR3 DNA follows: TGTGCCAGCAGTATAACAGGGTGGGGCCACACTGAAGCTTTCTTT. As protein: CASSITGWGHTEAFF.

This clonotype has at least ten counts. J is TRBJ1-6 and V is TRBV25-1; D is perhaps TRBD1 (6 bases). CDR3 length: 15 residues. CDR1 and CDR2 (germline): MGHDK, SYGVNS. V lost 8 bases and J lost 1, with 12 bases in between. The CDR3 sequence is CASHETGSYNSPLHF. The CDR3 nucleotides are TGTGCCAGCCACGAAACAGGGTCCTATAATTCACCCCTCCACTTT. Together with reference TRBV25-1 and TRBJ1-6, the CDR3 gives the full variable domain: EADIYQTPRYLVIGTGKKITLECSQTMGHDKMYWYQQDPGMELHLIHYSYGVNSTEKGDLSSESTVSRIRTEHFPLTLESARPSHTSQYLCASHETGSYNSPLHFGNGTRLTVT.

There are many counts of this clonotype. The chain joins TRBV5-1 to TRBJ1-2, with TRBD1 as a possible D gene (5 bases). From germline, CDR1 is SGHRS and CDR2 YFSETQ. This CDR3 has 13 residues. The V end lost 0 bases, the J end lost 10 bases, and 13 bases lay between the germline ends. The DNA for the CDR3 is TGCGCCAGCAGCTTGGAGGGGCTCGGGGACTACACCTTC. Protein sequence: CASSLEGLGDYTF.

This clonotype was counted many times. This chain joins TRBV4-3 and TRBJ2-3, with 8 nucleotides matching TRBD2. The CDR3 spans 18 residues. CDR1 is LGHNA, CDR2 YSLEER, per germline. Trimming removed 0 bases from V and 5 bases from J; junction bases left unmatched: 13. This chain's CDR3 is CASSQEAGLADRGDTQYF. CDR3 coding DNA: TGCGCCAGCAGCCAAGAAGCCGGACTAGCAGATCGAGGAGATACGCAGTATTTT.

This clonotype was observed at least ten times. V gene TRBV7-3 combines with J gene TRBJ2-5, with 8 bases lining up with TRBD2. The ends lost 3 bases at V and 2 bases at J; junction bases unmatched: 5. The CDR3 totals 15 residues. Looked up from germline, CDR1 is SGHTA and CDR2 is FQGTGA. CDR3 sequence (DNA): TGTGCCAGCAGCTTCAGCGGGGGACCTCAAGAGACCCAGTACTTC. It translates to CASSFSGGPQETQYF.

This clonotype was seen repeatedly, ten times or more. V and J are TRBV7-4 and TRBJ2-7; 9 nucleotides align to TRBD1. Trimming at V came to 4 bases and at J to 0 bases, leaving 7 bases not matched to a gene. The germline CDR1 and CDR2 sequences are SGHVT and SQSDAQ. The length of the CDR3 is 16 residues. The CDR3 DNA is TGTGCCAGCAGCTCTTCCGACAGGGGGAGCTCCTACGAGCAGTACTTC. Protein sequence: CASSSSDRGSSYEQYF.

This clonotype has at least ten counts. This chain joins TRBV5-4 and TRBJ2-3; no firm D call. Germline-derived CDR1 and CDR2 are SGHNT and YYREEE (reference sequence). The CDR3 is 14 amino acids. V was pared by 4 bases and J by 2 bases, with 11 bases between. This chain's CDR3 is CASSPTTHTDTQYF. The CDR3 DNA is TGTGCCAGCAGCCCGACAACCCACACAGATACGCAGTATTTT.

The chain couples TRBV14 to TRBJ2-1; 7 nucleotides agree with TRBD2. With V trimmed by 3 bases and J by 0 bases, 5 bases remained unmatched. CDR3 length: 16 residues. The germline V gene encodes CDR1 SGHDN and CDR2 FVKESK. Here the CDR3 DNA reads TGTGCCAGCAGCCATCTAGCGGCTAGCTCCTACAATGAGCAGTTCTTC. Protein product: CASSHLAASSYNEQFF.

This clonotype came up once. The rearrangement joins TRBV10-1 to TRBJ1-1; D is ambiguous. Germline V CDR1 and CDR2: WNHNN, SYGVQD (reference sequence). Trimming shortened V by 5 bases and J by 10 bases, and 17 bases separated the two germline ends. The CDR3 runs to 13 residues. The CDR3 loop reads CASSPFRRRRAFF. CDR3 coding DNA: TGCGCCAGCAGTCCTTTCCGCCGAAGACGAGCTTTCTTT.

This clonotype came up many times. This chain uses TRBV5-1 with TRBJ2-1; no clear D gene. V was clipped by 0 bases and J by 4 bases, with 5 bases between them. CDR3 length: 13 amino acids. Germline loops: CDR1 SGHRS, CDR2 YFSETQ. CDR3 residues: CASSLVGYNEQFF. The CDR3 coding sequence is TGCGCCAGCAGCTTGGTTGGTTACAATGAGCAGTTCTTC.

This clonotype came up a few times. The CDR3 loop reads CSVEVFGQAANTEAFF. The CDR3 coding sequence is TGCAGCGTTGAAGTTTTTGGACAGGCAGCGAACACTGAAGCTTTCTTT. V is TRBV29-1 and J is TRBJ1-1; 7 nucleotides align to TRBD1. V lost 1 base to trimming and J lost 1 base; unmatched junction nucleotides: 9. Germline CDR1 reads SQVTM; CDR2 reads ANQGSEA. The CDR3 is made up of 16 amino acids.

This clonotype was seen at least ten times. The rearrangement joins TRBV7-8 to TRBJ2-7, with 12 bases aligning to TRBD2. After removal of 4 bases from V and 2 bases from J, the junction contained 15 bases not matched to a gene. The CDR3 spans 19 residues. Germline CDR1 reads SGHVS; CDR2 reads FQNEAQ. CDR3 bases: TGTGCCAGCAGCTCTTTCGGACCGAAACTAGCGGGGGGAACCTACGAGCAGTACTTC. This gives the protein CASSSFGPKLAGGTYEQYF.

This clonotype was seen only a few times. V is TRBV20-1 and J is TRBJ2-1, with unresolved D. The CDR3 length is 12 residues. Germline CDR1 is DFQATT and CDR2 is SNEGSKA (reference sequence). Between the trimmed V and J ends, which lost 1 base and 9 bases, there was a span of 10 bases. The DNA for the CDR3 is TGCAGTGCTAGAGGAGCTAGGTTTGAGCAGTTCTTC. Translating it yields CSARGARFEQFF.